Listed below are T cell receptor beta chains from one sample, sequenced in a study of CD8 T cells in ankylosing spondylitis. MiXCR was run by TCRdb on the 5' RACE reads, yielding one entry per CDR3 protein. The sample yields just over 150,000 distinct CDR3 sequences, 15% to 20% seen once. Sample: blood, either unsorted or a sorted T cell fraction (not recorded which). The receptors were gathered from a male donor with ankylosing spondylitis or in good health (not recorded which). Each CDR3 is given with its conserved first and last residue. A D gene is named only where the DNA matches it firmly. Size is omitted from some rows. Given values are once, few, many or a class for expanded clones.

abundance,len,d_gene,v_gene,j_gene,CDR3aa,CDR3nt
few,12,NA,TRBV24-1,TRBJ2-5,CATSLSLGSQYF,TGTGCCACCAGTCTTAGCCTTGGGTCCCAGTACTTC
NA,18,NA,TRBV24-1,TRBJ2-2,CATSDLYGDTLNTGELFF,TGTGCCACCAGTGATTTGTATGGGGACACCTTAAACACCGGGGAGCTGTTTTTT
NA,17,TRBD2,TRBV18,TRBJ2-3,CASSPSRSGRARDTQYF,TGTGCCAGCTCACCTTCTCGCAGCGGGAGGGCCAGAGATACGCAGTATTTT
NA,18,TRBD2,TRBV11-1,TRBJ2-2,CASSLGGGLAMNTGELFF,TGTGCCAGCAGCTTAGGAGGGGGACTAGCAATGAACACCGGGGAGCTGTTTTTT
NA,16,NA,TRBV19,TRBJ1-1,CASSIPLTGLVTEAFF,TGTGCCAGTAGTATCCCCCTAACAGGGCTCGTCACTGAAGCTTTCTTT
few,16,NA,TRBV18,TRBJ2-2,CASSPQGIPSTGELFF,TGTGCCAGCTCACCACAAGGGATCCCCAGCACCGGGGAGCTGTTTTTT
many,15,NA,TRBV3-1,TRBJ2-2,CASSQGRANTGELFF,TGTGCCAGCAGCCAAGGGCGGGCGAACACCGGGGAGCTGTTTTTT
NA,13,NA,TRBV2,TRBJ2-2,CARTRENTGELFF,TGTGCCAGGACACGGGAGAACACCGGGGAGCTGTTTTTT
many,16,TRBD2,TRBV5-1,TRBJ2-7,CASSLGTGLADYEQYF,TGCGCCAGCAGCTTGGGTACGGGACTAGCGGATTACGAGCAGTACTTC
many,13,NA,TRBV6-1,TRBJ2-1,CASRSGPSVGQFF,TGTGCCAGCAGATCCGGGCCCTCGGTGGGGCAGTTCTTC
few,15,NA,TRBV15,TRBJ2-5,CATRNPSNEGETQYF,TGTGCCACCAGAAACCCTTCTAACGAGGGAGAGACCCAGTACTTC
many,16,TRBD1,TRBV24-1,TRBJ2-3,CATSDGDRVSTDTQYF,TGTGCCACCAGTGATGGGGACAGGGTGAGCACAGATACGCAGTATTTT
few,12,NA,TRBV5-1,TRBJ2-7,CASSTTTYEQYF,TGCGCCAGCAGCACGACAACCTACGAGCAGTACTTC
many,15,NA,TRBV5-1,TRBJ1-1,CASSPTLPGNTEAFF,TGCGCCAGCAGCCCGACACTACCGGGGAACACTGAAGCTTTCTTT
NA,15,NA,TRBV3-1,TRBJ1-6,CASSQDVSYNSPLHF,TGTGCCAGCAGCCAAGATGTATCCTATAATTCACCCCTCCACTTT
many,10,NA,TRBV12-3/TRBV12-4,TRBJ2-7,CASGTYEQYF,TGTGCCAGCGGGACCTACGAGCAGTACTTC
NA,17,TRBD2,TRBV14,TRBJ2-1,CASSQEWSWREGNEQFF,TGTGCCAGCAGCCAAGAGTGGTCGTGGCGGGAGGGCAATGAGCAGTTCTTC
many,16,TRBD2,TRBV20-1,TRBJ2-1,CSTGGGGRRVDSEQFF,TGCAGTACAGGCGGGGGCGGGAGGAGAGTGGATAGTGAGCAGTTCTTC
many,16,NA,TRBV19,TRBJ1-1,CASNSGRGLMNTEAFF,TGTGCCAGTAATTCAGGCAGGGGACTAATGAACACTGAAGCTTTCTTT
once,12,NA,TRBV7-9,TRBJ1-5,CASSSAYQPQHF,TGTGCCAGCAGCTCGGCCTATCAGCCCCAGCATTTT
NA,12,NA,TRBV12-3/TRBV12-4,TRBJ2-1,CASSLRPLEQFF,TGTGCCAGCAGTTTACGGCCCCTTGAGCAGTTCTTC
many,13,NA,TRBV5-5,TRBJ1-5,CASSLGLFQPQHF,TGTGCCAGCAGCTTAGGTCTATTTCAGCCCCAGCATTTT
once,16,TRBD1,TRBV28,TRBJ2-3,CASRVRDSFLTDTQYF,TGTGCCAGCAGAGTAAGGGACAGCTTTCTCACAGATACGCAGTATTTT
many,15,TRBD1,TRBV11-2,TRBJ1-6,CASSPGTVNNSPLHF,TGTGCCAGCAGCCCTGGGACAGTTAATAATTCACCCCTCCACTTT
NA,15,TRBD2,TRBV7-2,TRBJ2-7,CASSLGPGLDYEQYF,TGTGCCAGCAGCTTAGGTCCGGGACTAGATTACGAGCAGTACTTC
few,15,NA,TRBV5-5,TRBJ2-1,CASSLFLAPYNEQFF,TGTGCCAGCAGCTTATTCCTAGCGCCCTACAATGAGCAGTTCTTC
many,17,TRBD2,TRBV5-1,TRBJ2-2,CASSLQPSGSSDGELFF,TGCGCCAGCAGCTTGCAACCTAGCGGGAGTTCGGACGGGGAGCTGTTTTTT
NA,18,TRBD2,TRBV28,TRBJ2-2,CASSLLGLAGGSTGELFF,TGTGCCAGCAGTTTATTGGGGCTAGCGGGAGGGTCGACCGGGGAGCTGTTTTTT
few,14,TRBD1,TRBV20-1,TRBJ2-3,CSATRDSGTDTQYF,TGCAGTGCTACCCGGGACAGCGGCACAGATACGCAGTATTTT
many,14,TRBD2,TRBV30,TRBJ2-7,CAWSGLTREGEQYF,TGTGCCTGGAGTGGGCTCACGCGGGAGGGCGAGCAGTACTTC
many,15,TRBD2,TRBV20-1,TRBJ2-3,CSAIAGVIGTDTQYF,TGCAGTGCCATAGCGGGAGTCATTGGTACAGATACGCAGTATTTT
many,16,NA,TRBV15,TRBJ2-3,CATSSRTGTSTDTQYF,TGTGCCACCAGCTCACGGACTGGAACTAGCACAGATACGCAGTATTTT
NA,15,TRBD1,TRBV19,TRBJ1-2,CASSLDRVADYGYTF,TGTGCCAGTAGTCTCGACAGGGTGGCAGACTATGGCTACACCTTC
many,16,NA,TRBV5-1,TRBJ1-1,CASSLGTAGVGTEAFF,TGCGCCAGCAGCTTGGGGACAGCGGGGGTGGGCACTGAAGCTTTCTTT
many,13,NA,TRBV20-1,TRBJ1-1,CSARKQENTEAFF,TGCAGTGCTAGAAAACAGGAGAACACTGAAGCTTTCTTT
few,18,NA,TRBV6-2/TRBV6-3,TRBJ2-3,CASSYSRASAARTDTQYF,TGTGCCAGCAGTTACTCTAGGGCTAGCGCTGCGCGCACAGATACGCAGTATTTT
many,13,NA,TRBV24-1,TRBJ1-1,CATSGVGETEAFF,TGTGCCACCAGTGGCGTAGGGGAAACTGAAGCTTTCTTT
many,10,NA,TRBV20-1,TRBJ1-2,CSAGGKGYTF,TGCAGTGCTGGGGGGAAAGGCTACACCTTC
many,16,NA,TRBV20-1,TRBJ2-1,CSARDGSGSSHNEQFF,TGCAGTGCTAGAGATGGGTCCGGGTCCTCTCATAATGAGCAGTTCTTC
many,15,NA,TRBV6-1,TRBJ2-1,CASSRTVTSYNEQFF,TGTGCCAGCAGTCGTACCGTGACAAGCTACAATGAGCAGTTCTTC
few,15,TRBD1,TRBV11-2,TRBJ1-4,CASSPTGTVNEKLFF,TGTGCCAGCAGCCCCACCGGGACAGTTAATGAAAAACTGTTTTTT
NA,15,TRBD2,TRBV2,TRBJ2-3,CASSGLAGKTDAQYF,TGTGCCAGCAGTGGGCTAGCGGGAAAAACAGATGCGCAGTATTTT
many,14,TRBD2,TRBV27,TRBJ2-7,CASRRLAGIYEQYF,TGTGCCAGCAGGCGACTAGCGGGGATCTACGAGCAGTACTTC
many,12,NA,TRBV25-1,TRBJ1-1,CASSDGYSEAFF,TGTGCCAGCAGTGATGGGTACTCTGAAGCTTTCTTT
many,14,NA,TRBV6-1,TRBJ2-5,CASSSVGGQETQYF,TGTGCCAGCTCTTCCGTGGGTGGGCAAGAGACCCAGTACTTC